This entry lists 17 T cell receptor beta chains sequenced from one sample in a study of blood T cell repertoires in COVID-19. Sequencing was performed with immunoSEQ multiplex PCR; in TCRdb, only in-frame clones are kept and a portion is missing. The data contain some 260,000 clones, approximately 88% of them singletons. The sample consisted of peripheral blood. Source of these receptors: a woman in her 70s with COVID-19, enrolled during active disease.

This chain uses TRBV7-3 with TRBJ2-5; D is perhaps TRBD2 (6 bases). This CDR3 is 15 amino acids long. CDR1 is SGHTA, CDR2 FQGTGA, per germline. Trimming removed 8 bases at V and 2 bases at J, with 18 bases between. CDR3 in DNA: TGTGCCAGCGGGCGGAATAGCGGACCGCAAGAGACCCAGTACTTC. It codes for CASGRNSGPQETQYF.

The gene calls are TRBV20-1 and TRBJ2-7, with 7 bases lining up with TRBD2. V gave up 3 bases and J gave up 1 base; unmatched junction bases: 9. From germline, CDR1 is DFQATT and CDR2 SNEGSKA (reference sequence). The CDR3 has 15 residues. CDR3 sequence: CSASTLAVRSYEQYF. The CDR3 bases are TGCAGTGCTAGTACGCTAGCGGTACGTTCCTACGAGCAGTACTTC.

The CDR3 nucleotides read TGTGCCAGCATTCCTAGCGGGAGAGGCTATGAGCAGTTCTTC. Its protein is CASIPSGRGYEQFF. The chain recombines TRBV6-5 with TRBJ2-1, with TRBD2 matching 10 bases. This CDR3 comprises 14 residues. Germline loops: CDR1 MNHEY, CDR2 SVGAGI. With V trimmed by 7 bases and J by 8 bases, 8 bases remained unmatched.

About this clone: The same CDR3 also results from other DNA sequences found in this sample. The chain recombines TRBV24-1 with TRBJ2-3; 7 bases are a match to TRBD1. The CDR3 loop spans 15 amino acids. Germline loops: CDR1 KGHDR, CDR2 SFDVKD. The trim removed 7 bases at V and 0 bases at J, leaving 6 bases unmatched. The CDR3 loop reads CATSRQGTSTDTQYF. The CDR3, as DNA: TGTGCCACCAGCAGACAGGGTACTAGCACAGATACGCAGTATTTT.

The chain joins TRBV28 to TRBJ1-6; no clear D gene. Germline lookup yields CDR1 MDHEN and CDR2 SYDVKM. Trimming pared 11 bases from V and 6 bases from J, leaving 11 bases between. The CDR3 is 12 residues long. CDR3 DNA: TGTGCCGCGGGAGGGTTTAATTCACCCCTCCACTTT. This gives the protein CAAGGFNSPLHF.

V is TRBV5-6 and J is TRBJ2-1, with 8 bases that match TRBD2. The CDR3 runs 14 residues. Germline CDR1 SGHDT, CDR2 YYEEEE. V lost 0 bases, J lost 6 bases, and 2 bases stayed unmatched. DNA of the CDR3: TGTGCCAGCAGCTTGGCAGCGGGAGTCAATGAGCAGTTCTTC. Translated, it gives CASSLAAGVNEQFF.

This chain joins TRBV5-4 and TRBJ2-7, with TRBD1 identical over 7 bases. J gave up 3 bases and V 4 bases, and 7 bases lay outside the gene matches. This CDR3 has 14 amino acids. Germline loops: CDR1 SGHNT, CDR2 YYREEE (reference sequence). The CDR3 here is CASSLRGQSYEQYF. In DNA form, the CDR3 reads TGTGCCAGCAGCCTAAGGGGACAGAGCTACGAGCAGTACTTC.

The rearrangement links TRBV20-1 to TRBJ2-5; D is undetermined. The CDR3 spans 11 residues. Germline V gives CDR1 DFQATT, CDR2 SNEGSKA (reference sequence). The CDR3 coding sequence is TGCAGCCCACAGTGGCAAGAGACCCAGTACTTC. Amino acids: CSPQWQETQYF.

Of note for this clone: The same CDR3 also results from other DNA sequences found in this sample. V is TRBV6-1 and J is TRBJ1-5; D not resolved. Germline V gene data show CDR1 as MNHNS and CDR2 as SASEGT. The CDR3 consists of 15 residues. V lost 3 bases to trimming and J lost 0 bases, with 9 bases between them. CDR3 amino acids: CASSDSYYSNQPQHF. The CDR3 nucleotides read TGTGCCAGCAGTGATTCCTATTATAGCAATCAGCCCCAGCATTTT.

The V gene is TRBV5-1, the J gene TRBJ2-1; D remains unclear. Germline V gene lookup returns CDR1 SGHRS and CDR2 YFSETQ. V was cut by 4 bases and J by 0 bases, with 14 bases left in between. This CDR3 region has 16 residues. The CDR3 sequence: CASSTQVSSSYNEQFF. As DNA, the CDR3 is TGCGCCAGCAGCACTCAGGTTTCCAGCTCCTACAATGAGCAGTTCTTC.

The chain joins TRBV30 to TRBJ1-6, with TRBD1 identical over 9 bases. In germline, CDR1 is GTSNPN, CDR2 SVGIG (reference sequence). V gave up 3 bases and J gave up 9 bases; unmatched junction bases: 9. This CDR3 has 15 residues. The CDR3 spells CAWRRDRVISSPLHF. CDR3 DNA sequence: TGTGCCTGGAGACGGGACAGGGTGATCAGTTCACCCCTCCACTTT. Full variable domain (remainder filled in from reference TRBV30 and TRBJ1-6): SQTIHQWPATLVQPVGSPLSLECTVEGTSNPNLYWYRQAAGRGLQLLFYSVGIGQISSEVPQNLSASRPQDRQFILSSKKLLLSDSGFYLCAWRRDRVISSPLHFGNGTRLTVT.

The V call is TRBV18, the J call TRBJ1-5; D is unclear. Germline V lookup: CDR1 KGHSH, CDR2 LQKENI. The length of the CDR3 is 17 residues. V was trimmed by 0 bases and J by 5 bases, leaving 17 bases between them. CDR3 sequence (DNA): TGTGCCAGCTCACCACCGGGGAGAGGGAGTTCGGATCAGCCCCAGCATTTT. Translating gives CASSPPGRGSSDQPQHF.

This chain connects TRBV28 to TRBJ2-1; a weak D match, TRBD2 (5 bases). The CDR3 is made up of 14 amino acids. CDR1 MDHEN and CDR2 SYDVKM come from the germline V gene. With 2 bases removed from V and 1 base from J, the gap between germline ends came to 6 bases. The CDR3 region is CASSLGLSYNEQFF. CDR3 in DNA: TGTGCCAGCAGTTTAGGACTGTCCTACAATGAGCAGTTCTTC. The variable domain in full, with the rest retrieved from reference TRBV28 and TRBJ2-1, is DVKVTQSSRYLVKRTGEKVFLECVQDMDHENMFWYRQDPGLGLRLIYFSYDVKMKEKGDIPEGYSVSREKKERFSLILESASTNQTSMYLCASSLGLSYNEQFFGPGTRLTVL.

The V gene is TRBV20-1, the J gene TRBJ1-3; D remains ambiguous. This CDR3 has 13 residues. Germline V gives CDR1 DFQATT, CDR2 SNEGSKA (reference sequence). Deletions cut 3 bases from V and 0 bases from J, with 6 bases between. CDR3 sequence (DNA): TGCAGTGCTAGTGCCTTCTCTGGAAACACCATATATTTT. Protein product: CSASAFSGNTIYF.

In its sample, this clone was seen once. The chain has TRBV11-2 and TRBJ1-3, with D possibly being TRBD1 (5 bases). Germline V gene sequence: CDR1 SGHAT, CDR2 FQNNGV. The CDR3 is 13 amino acids. Deletions cut 5 bases from V and 8 bases from J, with 13 bases between. The CDR3 reads CASSTGRGYTIYF. The CDR3 coding sequence is TGTGCCAGCAGCACGGGGAGGGGCTACACCATATATTTT.

The chain carries TRBV9 and TRBJ2-2; D uncertain. Trimming pared 2 bases from V and 4 bases from J, leaving 6 bases between. CDR1 and CDR2 (germline): SGDLS, YYNGEE. The CDR3 loop spans 13 amino acids. The CDR3 spells CASSVHSTGELFF. CDR3 nucleotides: TGTGCCAGCAGCGTCCACAGCACCGGGGAGCTGTTTTTT.

J is TRBJ2-2 and V is TRBV2; D is ambiguous. V shed 7 bases and J shed 1 base, with 13 bases lying between them. Germline assignment: CDR1 SNHLY and CDR2 FYNNEI. CDR3 size: 15 residues. In DNA form, the CDR3 reads TGTGCCAGCACTATGGCCACTAAGAACACCGGGGAGCTGTTTTTT. It specifies CASTMATKNTGELFF.